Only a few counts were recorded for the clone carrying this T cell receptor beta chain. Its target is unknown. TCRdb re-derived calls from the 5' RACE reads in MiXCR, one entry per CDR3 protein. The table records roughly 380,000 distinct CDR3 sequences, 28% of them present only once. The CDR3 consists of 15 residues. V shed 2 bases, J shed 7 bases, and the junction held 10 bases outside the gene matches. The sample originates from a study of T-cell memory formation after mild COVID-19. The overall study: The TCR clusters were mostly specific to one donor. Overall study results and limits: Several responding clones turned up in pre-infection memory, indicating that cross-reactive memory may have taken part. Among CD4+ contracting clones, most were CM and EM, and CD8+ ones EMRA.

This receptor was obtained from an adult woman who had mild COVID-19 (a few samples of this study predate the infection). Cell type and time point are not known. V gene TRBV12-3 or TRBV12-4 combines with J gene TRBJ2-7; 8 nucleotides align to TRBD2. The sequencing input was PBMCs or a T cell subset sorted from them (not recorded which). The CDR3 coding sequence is TGTGCCAGCAGTTTAACGGGAGGGAGGATCGGAGAGCAGTACTTC. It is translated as CASSLTGGRIGEQYF.